This T cell receptor beta chain is from a study of cytomegalovirus exposure and HLA in healthy donors. With regard to this clone: Its antigen is still unknown.

The primer mix had 60 Vbeta and 13 Jbeta primers. Data came from immunoSEQ multiplex PCR; TCRdb stores just in-frame clones and leaves some out. The top ten clones hold roughly 1.6% of a sample with 200,000 to 250,000 clones, approximately 80% of them seen once. Study-level results: There were reportedly fewer N-insertions in an Asian-associated ancestry cluster than the roughly 700-donor mean, in a later analysis.

CDR1 is SGHTA, CDR2 FQGNSA, per germline. V gave up 3 bases and J gave up 2 bases; unmatched junction bases: 13. This CDR3 has 18 residues. The sequenced material came from PBMCs. The chain couples TRBV7-2 to TRBJ1-5, with 7 bases fitting TRBD1. The sequence derives from a man in his forties or fifties in good health and CMV-seronegative. CDR3 sequence: CASSFVTGAWKGNQPQHF. DNA for the CDR3: TGTGCCAGCAGCTTCGTCACAGGGGCATGGAAAGGCAATCAGCCCCAGCATTTT.